These 20 T cell receptor beta chains were sequenced from one sample in a study of early stage breast cancer tumors. The assay was immunoSEQ multiplex PCR, and TCRdb's table has in-frame clones only and misses some. The sample includes 5,000 to 5,500 clones, just under 70% of them seen just once. Material for sequencing was normal breast tissue next to the tumor. The receptors here all came from a person aged 55 to 75 with breast cancer.

This chain joins TRBV28 and TRBJ2-7, with 7 bases lining up with TRBD1. The V gene's germline CDR1 is MDHEN and CDR2 SYDVKM. Trimming took 6 bases from V and 0 from J; bases not matched to a gene: 5. The CDR3 has 14 residues. The CDR3 loop is CASRTRDSSYEQYF. The CDR3 bases are TGTGCCAGCAGGACCCGGGACAGCTCCTACGAGCAGTACTTC.

This clone showed up just a few times. The rearrangement uses TRBV20-1 and TRBJ2-1, with a weak D call TRBD1 (6 bases). Trimming left V 6 bases short and J 10 bases short, with 13 bases between. Germline values: CDR1 DFQATT, CDR2 SNEGSKA (reference sequence). The CDR3 covers 11 residues. CDR3: CSARGQREQFF. CDR3 nucleotide sequence: TGCAGTGCGCGAGGACAGCGGGAGCAGTTCTTC.

The chain combines TRBV2 with TRBJ2-5; D perhaps matches TRBD2 (5 bases). The V and J ends lost 8 bases and 5 bases respectively, with 12 bases between them. The CDR3 covers 12 residues. Looked up from germline, CDR1 is SNHLY and CDR2 is FYNNEI. DNA for the CDR3: TGTGCCAGCTGGGGAGCGGCGGAGACCCAGTACTTC. Protein sequence: CASWGAAETQYF.

Only a few counts were recorded for this clone. The rearrangement uses TRBV7-8 and TRBJ2-7; TRBD1 matches 7 bases. The CDR3 extends over 14 amino acids. The V segment lost 1 base and the J segment 4 bases; nucleotides outside the gene matches: 4. Per germline, CDR1 SGHVS and CDR2 FQNEAQ. The CDR3 loop reads CASSLDRGLYEQYF. CDR3 nucleotide sequence: TGTGCCAGCAGCTTAGACAGGGGCTTATACGAGCAGTACTTC.

This rearrangement joins TRBV6-6 to TRBJ2-5, with 7 bases identical to TRBD1. Germline-derived CDR1 and CDR2 are MNHNY and SVGAGI (reference sequence). Trimming took 2 bases from V and 2 from J; bases not matched to a gene: 2. The CDR3 totals 14 residues. The CDR3 is CASSYRQGQETQYF. Here the CDR3 DNA reads TGTGCCAGCAGTTACCGACAGGGACAAGAGACCCAGTACTTC.

This chain joins TRBV2 and TRBJ2-7; 7 nucleotides align to TRBD1. The CDR3 totals 13 residues. V lost 7 bases, J lost 2 bases, and 5 bases stayed unmatched. Germline loops: CDR1 SNHLY, CDR2 FYNNEI. Here the CDR3 reads CASTWDSTYEQYF. In DNA form, the CDR3 reads TGTGCCAGCACCTGGGACAGCACCTACGAGCAGTACTTC.

This chain connects TRBV2 to TRBJ2-3, with a tentative D call TRBD1 (6 bases). The CDR3 sequence is 15 residues long. Trimming cost V 4 bases and J 0 bases, with 11 bases left between them. Per the germline V gene, CDR1 is SNHLY and CDR2 is FYNNEI. In DNA form, the CDR3 reads TGTGCCAGCAGTGGGGACACAACGAGCACAGATACGCAGTATTTT. Translated: CASSGDTTSTDTQYF. The entire variable domain, with the rest obtained from reference TRBV2 and TRBJ2-3, is as follows: EPEVTQTPSHQVTQMGQEVILRCVPISNHLYFYWYRQILGQKVEFLVSFYNNEISEKSEIFDDQFSVERPDGSNFTLKIRSTKLEDSAMYFCASSGDTTSTDTQYFGPGTRLTVL.

This rearrangement joins TRBV19 to TRBJ1-5; D not resolved. CDR1 and CDR2 (germline): LNHDA, SQIVND (reference sequence). The CDR3 runs to 15 residues. The V and J ends lost 5 bases and 0 bases respectively, with 11 bases between them. The CDR3 nucleotides read TGTGCCAGTAGTGTGATACCCTATAGCAATCAGCCCCAGCATTTT. It encodes CASSVIPYSNQPQHF.

The J gene is TRBJ1-4, the V gene TRBV6-1; a possible D gene is TRBD1 (5 bases). Per germline, CDR1 MNHNS and CDR2 SASEGT. CDR3 size: 14 residues. V was trimmed by 2 bases and J by 7 bases, leaving 11 bases between them. CDR3 residues: CASSETQGGEKLFF. The DNA for the CDR3 is TGTGCCAGCAGTGAAACTCAGGGAGGTGAAAAACTGTTTTTT.

The rearrangement uses TRBV15 and TRBJ2-7, with 8 bases fitting TRBD1. V gave up 0 bases and J gave up 3 bases; unmatched junction bases: 4. The CDR3 contains 15 residues. In germline, CDR1 is LNHNV, CDR2 YYDKDF (reference sequence). The CDR3, as DNA: TGTGCCACCAGCAGAGATGGGACAGGAGACTACGAGCAGTACTTC. Its translation: CATSRDGTGDYEQYF.

This chain connects TRBV19 to TRBJ2-7; TRBD1 agrees at 8 bases. The CDR3 spans 18 residues. CDR1 and CDR2 (germline): LNHDA, SQIVND (reference sequence). The ends lost 5 bases at V and 2 bases at J; junction bases unmatched: 17. The CDR3 DNA reads as TGTGCCAGTAGTTTCGGACAGGGCTTGGTATTTGCGGCCTACGAGCAGTACTTC. Residues: CASSFGQGLVFAAYEQYF.

The chain recombines TRBV15 with TRBJ1-5; D gene uncertain. The germline V gene encodes CDR1 LNHNV and CDR2 YYDKDF (reference sequence). CDR3 size: 15 residues. Between the trimmed V and J ends, which lost 4 bases and 0 bases, there was a span of 10 bases. CDR3 sequence: CATSTGGYSNQPQHF. The CDR3 nucleotides are TGTGCCACCAGCACCGGCGGGTATAGCAATCAGCCCCAGCATTTT.

This clone was found a few times. This chain joins TRBV4-1 and TRBJ2-5, with D perhaps matching TRBD2 (6 bases). This CDR3 region has 14 residues. V was clipped by 0 bases and J by 4 bases, with 9 bases between them. The germline CDR1 and CDR2 sequences are MGHRA and YSYEKL. This chain's CDR3 is CASSQDGGAETQYF. CDR3 sequence (DNA): TGCGCCAGCAGCCAAGATGGCGGGGCAGAGACCCAGTACTTC.

This chain joins TRBV7-9 and TRBJ2-1; D may match TRBD1 or TRBD2 (5 bases each). CDR1 SEHNR and CDR2 FQNEAQ come from the germline V gene (reference sequence). The CDR3 loop spans 13 amino acids. V lost 6 bases and J lost 6, with 12 bases in between. The CDR3 spells CASRLTGPNEQFF. As DNA, the CDR3 is TGTGCCAGCAGGCTCACGGGGCCCAATGAGCAGTTCTTC.

This clone turned up a few times. The rearrangement joins TRBV4-1 to TRBJ1-1; no definite D call. Germline V CDR1 and CDR2: MGHRA, YSYEKL. The CDR3 covers 13 residues. V was shortened by 3 bases and J by 1 base, with 6 bases between the two germline ends. The CDR3 DNA follows: TGCGCCAGCAGCCAGGGAACGAACACTGAAGCTTTCTTT. Its protein is CASSQGTNTEAFF.

CDR3 amino acids: CASSTGGGRAQYF. The CDR3 nucleotides are TGTGCCAGCAGTACAGGGGGCGGAAGGGCCCAGTACTTC. The J gene is TRBJ2-5, the V gene TRBV27; 9 bases fit TRBD1. This CDR3 spans 13 amino acids. Germline V gene data show CDR1 as MNHEY and CDR2 as SMNVEV (reference sequence). The trim removed 5 bases at V and 9 bases at J, leaving 7 bases unmatched.

The CDR3 is CASSYTGDYEQYF. The CDR3 DNA reads as TGTGCCAGCTCGTATACAGGGGACTACGAGCAGTACTTC. The chain carries TRBV18 and TRBJ2-7, with 7 bases identical to TRBD1. J gave up 3 bases and V 6 bases, and 5 bases lay outside the gene matches. The CDR3 covers 13 residues. Germline loops: CDR1 KGHSH, CDR2 LQKENI.

This clone was detected a few times. This rearrangement joins TRBV7-8 to TRBJ2-6; D might be TRBD1 (6 bases). Trimming removed 5 bases from V and 4 bases from J, with 12 bases in between. Germline V gene lookup returns CDR1 SGHVS and CDR2 FQNEAQ. The CDR3 sequence is 15 residues long. The CDR3 region has the DNA TGTGCCAGCAGCCCCACAGGGTTGGGGGCCAACGTCCTGACTTTC. Protein product: CASSPTGLGANVLTF.

The rearrangement links TRBV7-9 to TRBJ1-1; the D gene is possibly TRBD1 (5 bases). CDR3 length: 15 amino acids. Trimming removed 7 bases from V and 1 base from J, with 16 bases in between. The V gene's germline CDR1 is SEHNR and CDR2 FQNEAQ (reference sequence). This chain's CDR3 is CASTPMAGKNTEAFF. The CDR3 nucleotides read TGTGCCAGCACCCCAATGGCAGGGAAGAACACTGAAGCTTTCTTT.

The rearrangement joins TRBV19 to TRBJ2-7; 7 bases align to TRBD2. Trimming removed 9 bases from V and 3 bases from J; junction bases left unmatched: 5. The CDR3 runs to 12 residues. The germline V gene has CDR1 LNHDA and CDR2 SQIVND (reference sequence). CDR3 sequence (DNA): TGTGCCAGCGGACGGGGGGACTACGAGCAGTACTTC. Protein sequence: CASGRGDYEQYF.